This T cell receptor beta chain was documented in a study of blood T cell repertoires in COVID-19. This CDR3 contains 15 residues. V shed 4 bases, J shed 4 bases, and the junction held 4 bases outside the gene matches. Germline V gene lookup returns CDR1 KGHDR and CDR2 SFDVKD. Data came from immunoSEQ multiplex PCR; TCRdb stores just in-frame clones and leaves some out. The sample has 200,000 to 300,000 clones; around 88% are singletons. The TCR comes from a woman aged 25 to 39 who had recovered from COVID-19. The chain carries TRBV24-1 and TRBJ2-5; TRBD2 matches at 11 bases. The source material was peripheral blood. CDR3 residues: CATSDPGTSGETQYF. The CDR3 DNA follows: TGTGCCACCAGTGACCCGGGGACTAGCGGAGAGACCCAGTACTTC.